This T cell receptor beta chain was recovered during a study of T cell responses to AZD1222 COVID-19 vaccine (dated by TCRdb to the early 2020s). Regarding the complete study: Because spike-specific TCR depth and breadth did not differ between the two schedules, AZD1222 recipients who got a second dose at roughly 4 weeks were pooled with those who got a second dose at roughly 12 weeks. Trial participants were enrolled into age subgroups of 18-55, 56-69 and 70-plus years, which contained roughly 140, 27 and 60 TCR-sequenced participants, respectively. TCR sequencing covered some 240 trial participants: nearly 210 given two doses of AZD1222 and 26 given two doses of MenACWY control vaccine. Points the paper makes about the study in general: Because no day 14 peak-response samples were available, the repertoires could be characterized only after the peak T cell response. A significant rise in spike-specific TCR breadth and depth was observed after two AZD1222 doses relative to day 0 and relative to MenACWY recipients. Reportedly, almost half of the unique spike-specific TCRs recognized epitopes lying outside the regions that are mutated in the B.1.351 and B.1.1.7 variants. The 56-69-year group was small, and its depth increase did not reach significance, likely because of low power. CD4 TCRs associated with the vaccine covered the entire spike protein, and the dominant responses were in regions 160-218 and 743-854. Conclusions about previously exposed vaccinees were limited because only a handful of AZD1222 recipients were SARS-CoV-2 seropositive at baseline. Participants were mostly white British, with more females than males. The authors suggested clonal diversity may have been underestimated.

In light of the paper, this sample's time point label describes: baseline before first vaccination. Vaccinee samples were obtained from the UK trials COV001 and COV002, which included a single-blind randomized controlled phase 2/3 trial of AZD1222 (ChAdOx1 nCoV-19) in healthy adults. For TCRbeta chain sequencing, PBMC samples were collected from trial participants at day 0 and at day 28 after the second dose. The CDR3 regions of human TCRbeta chains were subjected to immunosequencing. In the source study's methods: TCRs in the repertoires were matched against a reference library of SARS-CoV-2-specific TCRs that had been generated with the MIRA antigen-specificity platform. Breadth meant the fraction of unique TCRs that were SARS-CoV-2-associated, whereas depth meant the fraction of total T cells that were SARS-CoV-2-associated. Using the MIRA data, each spike-specific TCR was mapped to the spike region that the TCR reacts to and placed in a CD4 or CD8 class. Log10-transformed breadth and depth values were compared by one-way ANOVA with Sidak's multiple comparisons tests. The table was pulled from immuneACCESS by TCRdb, which kept in-frame rearrangements only. Such tables lose some clones; where checked, under half of the loss comes from unresolved V genes, and the rest has no known cause. V, J and clone size are taken as reported in that table, and D and trimming were inferred from the DNA itself. This sample has some 130,000 clones in its table, and 70% to 90% of those were observed once. Over 1.5% of the sample belongs to the ten largest clones.

As for this clone: The antigen this receptor binds is unknown. The input lacks base qualities; no much larger clone sits a single base away.

This clonotype was sampled from an adult in good health. The sequenced sample was peripheral blood, obtained on day 0 of AZD1222 vaccination.

The sequenced DNA is TGTGCCAGCAGTTTACAAAGCCCAAATTCACCCCTCCACTTT. This yields the protein CASSLQSPNSPLHF. The rearrangement joined TRBV27 to TRBJ1-6, with the D gene call left open. CDR1 and CDR2, per the germline V gene (reference sequence), are MNHEY and SMNVEV. Its CDR3 holds 14 amino acids, cysteine through phenylalanine. Of all the DNA, just the CDR3 is kept, 42 bases in frame from base 1. Deletion took 2 bases off V and 7 bases off J, with a span of 9 bases between the germline ends.